What follows describes a single T cell receptor beta chain. The germline gives CDR1 SGDLS, CDR2 YYNGEE. J lost 5 bases, V lost 4 bases, and 8 bases had no gene match. This CDR3 region has 16 residues. This specimen belongs to a study of blood T cell repertoires in COVID-19. Study summary: From T cells, B-cell-depleted T cells, or PBMCs came the material, which was cDNA or gDNA.

Produced via immunoSEQ multiplex PCR; TCRdb's table is partial and in-frame only. The sample has roughly 100,000 clones; approximately 72% are singletons. This TCR derives from a woman in her sixties or seventies with acute or convalescent COVID-19. Sequencing was carried out using peripheral blood. The V and J genes are TRBV9 and TRBJ2-2; 10 bases align to TRBD2. CDR3 in DNA: TGTGCCAGCAGCTTCAGACTAGCGGGCGTTACCGGGGAGCTGTTTTTT. This sequence encodes CASSFRLAGVTGELFF.